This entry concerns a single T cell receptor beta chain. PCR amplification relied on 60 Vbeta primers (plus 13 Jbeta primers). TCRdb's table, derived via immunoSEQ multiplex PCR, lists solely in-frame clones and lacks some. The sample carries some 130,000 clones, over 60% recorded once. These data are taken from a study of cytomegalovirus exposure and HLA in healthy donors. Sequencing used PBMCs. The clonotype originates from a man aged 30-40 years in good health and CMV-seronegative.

The CDR3 region has the DNA TGTGCCAGCAGCTTAAGGGGCCGCACTGAAGCTTTCTTT. Translating gives CASSLRGRTEAFF. V and J are TRBV11-1 and TRBJ1-1; possible D gene TRBD1, 5 bases. Germline V lookup: CDR1 SGHAT, CDR2 FQDESV (reference sequence). V gave up 2 bases and J gave up 4 bases, with 8 bases separating them. The CDR3 runs 13 residues. Looking up the rest from reference TRBV11-1 and TRBJ1-1 gives the full variable domain: EAEVAQSPRYKITEKSQAVAFWCDPISGHATLYWYRQILGQGPELLVQFQDESVVDDSQLPKDRFSAERLKGVDSTLKIQPAELGDSAMYLCASSLRGRTEAFFGQGTRLTVV.